This TCR beta chain was found in a study of OX40 agonist ivuxolimab in advanced cancers. As regards this clone: Its antigen is unidentified. The DNA is left out, because the CDR3 cannot be placed on it with certainty; the CDR3 is given as TCRdb lists it.

Peripheral blood came from all dose cohorts at three timepoints. Findings and caveats of the study: The specificity for antigen of the expanded peripheral T cells was not determined.

16 amino acids form the CDR3, both terminal residues included. The protocol was immunoSEQ multiplex PCR, while the TCRdb copy is restricted to in-frame clones and leaves out a portion. Found here are tens of thousands of clones, around 88% of them singletons; the top ten hold under 30%. The input for sequencing was CD4+ or CD8+ T cells sorted from blood, taken in a trial of the OX40 agonist ivuxolimab. This receptor was obtained from an adult with an advanced solid tumor such as melanoma, head and neck, liver or kidney cancer. The chain couples TRBV21-1 to TRBJ2-1; the table calls TRBD2, which could not be checked here. TRBV21-1 is a documented pseudogene. This CDR3 is CANKWASGTVQDEQFF.